The sequence of this TCR beta chain was determined in a study of post-analysis software for immune sequencing data. General study results and limits: Among several TRBV segments more frequent in patients than controls were TRBV5-6, TRBV5-1 and TRBV20-1. Versus controls, multiple sclerosis patients showed significantly lower diversity (normalized Chao1).

Unique molecular identifiers featured in each of the TCR beta cDNA libraries. cDNA molecules numbering approximately 500,000 came from roughly 1.1 to 9.2 million T cells. In TCRdb, the PCR reads were re-called with MiXCR into one record per CDR3 protein. This table holds about 770,000 distinct CDR3 sequences, around 42% found once. In this sample, this clonotype turned up a few times. Its antigen is not known. Germline-derived CDR1 and CDR2 are SGHRS and YFSETQ. The CDR3 has 16 residues. V was trimmed by 0 bases and J by 0 bases, leaving 12 bases between them. Sequencing input: blood. This sequence was found in a girl between 5 and 17 years old with multiple sclerosis. This sequence joins TRBV5-1 and TRBJ2-5; D remains unclear. The DNA for the CDR3 is TGCGCCAGCAGCTTGGGTGCCACTTGGAACCAAGAGACCCAGTACTTC. Protein sequence: CASSLGATWNQETQYF.